The T cell receptor beta chain described here comes from a study of T-cell memory formation after mild COVID-19. Study findings and constraints: Some SARS-CoV-2-responding clones were already detected in memory before infection. Day 15 to 85 contracting clones showed balanced CD4/CD8; later expanders leaned CD4+.

Concerning this clonotype: Its antigen is currently unknown.

In TCRdb, the 5' RACE reads were re-called with MiXCR into one record per CDR3 protein. Found here are hundreds of thousands of distinct CDR3 sequences, about 15% of them singletons; the top ten hold about 4%. The CDR3 runs 14 residues. Germline trimming cut 3 bases from V and 6 bases from J; bases unmatched to any gene: 6. Germline V lookup: CDR1 DFQATT, CDR2 SNEGSKA (reference sequence). This receptor was obtained from a man younger than 35 who had mild COVID-19 (a few samples of this study predate the infection). Cell type and time point are not known. The rearrangement joins TRBV20-1 to TRBJ2-4; 9 bases fit TRBD2. Sequencing input: PBMCs or a T cell subset sorted from them (not recorded which). This chain's CDR3 is CSASISGGSNIQYF. DNA for the CDR3: TGCAGTGCTAGTATTAGCGGGGGATCAAACATTCAGTACTTC.